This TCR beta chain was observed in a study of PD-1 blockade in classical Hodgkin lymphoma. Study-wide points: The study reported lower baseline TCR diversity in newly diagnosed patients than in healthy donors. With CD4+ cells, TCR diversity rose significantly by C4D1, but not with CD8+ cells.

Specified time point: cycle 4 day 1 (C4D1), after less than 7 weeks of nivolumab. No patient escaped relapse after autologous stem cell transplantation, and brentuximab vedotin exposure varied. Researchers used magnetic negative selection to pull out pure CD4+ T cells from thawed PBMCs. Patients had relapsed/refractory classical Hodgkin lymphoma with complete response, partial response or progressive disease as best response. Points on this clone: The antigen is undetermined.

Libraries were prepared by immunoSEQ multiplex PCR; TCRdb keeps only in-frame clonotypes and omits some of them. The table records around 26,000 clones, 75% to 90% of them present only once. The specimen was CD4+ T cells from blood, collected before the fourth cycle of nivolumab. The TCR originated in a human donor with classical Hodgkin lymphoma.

The CDR3 is CASSSGGGTEAFF. CDR3 in DNA: TGCGCCAGCAGCTCAGGGGGAGGCACTGAAGCTTTCTTT. This chain uses TRBV5-1 with TRBJ1-1; TRBD1 agrees at 7 bases. Losses at the gene ends were 3 bases for V and 4 bases for J; bases not matched to a gene: 3. This CDR3 region has 13 residues. Germline V gives CDR1 SGHRS, CDR2 YFSETQ.